One and the same sample provided the 23 T cell receptor beta chains below, sequenced in a study of blood T cell repertoires in COVID-19. Profiled with immunoSEQ multiplex PCR; TCRdb holds only in-frame clones, not every one. Here the sample spans 60,000 to 100,000 clones, approximately 90% being singletons. The sequenced sample consisted of peripheral blood. These receptors all stem from a man in his fifties or sixties with active COVID-19.

The chain combines TRBV24-1 with TRBJ2-1, with D uncertain. Germline V gene data show CDR1 as KGHDR and CDR2 as SFDVKD. The CDR3 has 10 amino acids. Trimming stripped 8 bases from V and 9 bases from J, with 7 bases between. The CDR3 sequence is CATKLVEQFF. CDR3 DNA sequence: TGTGCCACCAAACTCGTTGAGCAGTTCTTC.

The V and J genes are TRBV30 and TRBJ1-3, with TRBD1 matching over 9 bases. The CDR3 loop spans 14 amino acids. The germline CDR1 and CDR2 sequences are GTSNPN and SVGIG (reference sequence). The trim removed 5 bases at V and 3 bases at J, leaving 5 bases unmatched. The CDR3 protein is CAWGADRGGNTIYF. In DNA, the CDR3 is TGTGCCTGGGGAGCGGACAGGGGTGGAAACACCATATATTTT.

V usage is TRBV9 and J usage is TRBJ2-4; D is ambiguous. In germline, CDR1 is SGDLS, CDR2 YYNGEE. The germline V and J ends were trimmed by 7 bases and 7 bases, with 12 bases remaining between them. The CDR3 runs to 12 residues. CDR3 coding DNA: TGTGCCAGCTCGAGAGAATCTAACATTCAGTACTTC. This sequence encodes CASSRESNIQYF.

CDR3 loop: CASSWGQGAVEQYF. The CDR3 region has the DNA TGTGCCAGCAGCTGGGGACAGGGGGCGGTCGAGCAGTACTTC. The chain is built from TRBV5-4 and TRBJ2-7; 12 nucleotides agree with TRBD1. Trimming at V came to 3 bases and at J to 6 bases, leaving 4 bases not matched to a gene. CDR3 length equals 14 residues. CDR1 is SGHNT, CDR2 YYREEE, per germline (reference sequence).

The chain is built from TRBV3-1 (or the pseudogene TRBV3-2) and TRBJ2-7; weak D call: TRBD1 (6 bases). Germline V gene data show CDR1 as LGHDT and CDR2 as YNNKEL (reference sequence). The CDR3 sequence is 15 residues long. The germline V and J ends were trimmed by 1 base and 5 bases, with 15 bases remaining between them. CDR3 coding DNA: TGTGCCAGCAGCCAAGGGGGTCCAGGGGCCAACGAGCAGTACTTC. It codes for CASSQGGPGANEQYF.

The chain carries TRBV5-6 and TRBJ1-4; the D is unclear. The CDR3 runs to 14 residues. Trimming stripped 6 bases from V and 8 bases from J, with 17 bases between. Germline V gives CDR1 SGHDT, CDR2 YYEEEE. In DNA, the CDR3 is TGTGCCAGCAATTCTCGGGTTCCAGCAGAAAAACTGTTTTTT. Translated: CASNSRVPAEKLFF.

J is TRBJ2-3 and V is TRBV28; unclear D gene. Looked up from germline, CDR1 is MDHEN and CDR2 is SYDVKM. The CDR3 sequence is 13 residues long. Deletions cut 10 bases from V and 1 base from J, with 12 bases between. The CDR3 sequence: CATFIPGTDTQYF. In DNA form, the CDR3 reads TGTGCCACCTTTATCCCTGGCACAGATACGCAGTATTTT.

V gene TRBV30 combines with J gene TRBJ2-7; D gene uncertain. Germline V gene lookup returns CDR1 GTSNPN and CDR2 SVGIG (reference sequence). The CDR3 has 11 residues. V was cut by 0 bases and J by 10 bases, with 10 bases left in between. The CDR3 protein is CAWSVFGPQYF. The DNA of the CDR3 is TGTGCCTGGAGTGTATTTGGCCCACAGTACTTC.

This rearrangement joins TRBV6-4 to TRBJ2-2; TRBD1 matches 8 bases. Germline V CDR1 and CDR2: MRHNA, SNTAGT. The CDR3 consists of 14 residues. Trimming took 3 bases from V and 6 from J; bases not matched to a gene: 3. CDR3 nucleotide sequence: TGTGCCAGCAGTGAACAGGGGGAGGCCGGGGAGCTGTTTTTT. Protein sequence: CASSEQGEAGELFF.

The chain combines TRBV7-2 with TRBJ2-1, with 8 bases fitting TRBD1. This CDR3 region has 15 residues. Trimming took 5 bases from V and 7 from J; bases not matched to a gene: 10. From germline, CDR1 is SGHTA and CDR2 FQGNSA. The CDR3 protein is CASSPARTGRNEQFF. DNA of the CDR3: TGTGCCAGCAGCCCTGCCAGGACAGGGCGGAATGAGCAGTTCTTC.

This clone showed up just once. This chain uses TRBV5-5 with TRBJ1-1, with D tentatively TRBD1 (5 bases). This CDR3 spans 16 amino acids. Trimming left V 2 bases short and J 0 bases short, with 14 bases between. Germline CDR1 reads SGHKS; CDR2 reads YYEKEE (reference sequence). Here the CDR3 reads CASSFGLGALNTEAFF. CDR3 nucleotide sequence: TGTGCCAGCAGCTTCGGCCTAGGGGCCTTGAACACTGAAGCTTTCTTT.

This chain joins TRBV19 and TRBJ2-7; 12 nucleotides agree with TRBD2. The germline V gene has CDR1 LNHDA and CDR2 SQIVND (reference sequence). This CDR3 spans 15 amino acids. V shed 5 bases and J 6 bases; nucleotides not matched to a gene: 8. CDR3 DNA sequence: TGTGCCAGTAGTTTCGCTAGCGGGAGGGCCGGCGAGCAGTACTTC. Amino acids: CASSFASGRAGEQYF.

The chain carries TRBV7-9 and TRBJ2-1; possibly TRBD1 for D (6 bases). The germline gives CDR1 SEHNR, CDR2 FQNEAQ (reference sequence). This CDR3 has 16 residues. Trimming removed 4 bases at V and 4 bases at J, with 17 bases between. The CDR3 spells CASSSHNRVRYNEQFF. CDR3 nucleotides: TGTGCCAGCAGCTCCCATAACAGGGTTAGGTACAATGAGCAGTTCTTC.

The chain employs TRBV23-1 and TRBJ1-5; TRBD1 matches 11 bases. TRBV23-1 is annotated as an ORF whose role is uncertain. V gave up 6 bases and J gave up 3 bases; unmatched junction bases: 7. The CDR3 length is 16 residues. CDR3 residues: CASRGGQGALNQPQHF. The CDR3 nucleotides are TGCGCCAGCAGGGGCGGACAGGGGGCCCTCAATCAGCCCCAGCATTTT.

This clone was observed a single time. The gene calls are TRBV19 and TRBJ1-1; D not resolved. Germline V gene sequence: CDR1 LNHDA, CDR2 SQIVND (reference sequence). Trimming stripped 4 bases from V and 7 bases from J, with 13 bases between. This CDR3 is 13 amino acids long. CDR3 nucleotides: TGTGCCAGTAGTACCCTAAGACGGGGTGAAGCTTTCTTT. This gives the protein CASSTLRRGEAFF.

The chain joins TRBV29-1 to TRBJ2-3, with 9 nucleotides matching TRBD1. The CDR3 totals 13 residues. In germline, CDR1 is SQVTM, CDR2 ANQGSEA. V lost 6 bases to trimming and J lost 4 bases; unmatched junction nucleotides: 5. This chain's CDR3 is CSVRDRVADTQYF. CDR3 coding DNA: TGCAGCGTCCGGGACAGGGTTGCAGATACGCAGTATTTT.

The chain is built from TRBV28 and TRBJ2-5, with D perhaps matching TRBD2 (6 bases). Trimming stripped 6 bases from V and 5 bases from J, with 10 bases between. The V gene's germline CDR1 is MDHEN and CDR2 SYDVKM. The length of the CDR3 is 12 residues. CDR3: CASRPSGETQYF. CDR3 DNA sequence: TGTGCCAGCAGACCCAGCGGGGAGACCCAGTACTTC. Using reference TRBV28 and TRBJ2-5 for the parts outside the CDR3, the full variable domain is DVKVTQSSRYLVKRTGEKVFLECVQDMDHENMFWYRQDPGLGLRLIYFSYDVKMKEKGDIPEGYSVSREKKERFSLILESASTNQTSMYLCASRPSGETQYFGPGTRLLVL.

This chain uses TRBV9 with TRBJ2-1, with 10 bases that match TRBD2. Germline V gives CDR1 SGDLS, CDR2 YYNGEE. Germline trimming cut 0 bases from V and 0 bases from J; bases unmatched to any gene: 3. The CDR3 is 17 residues long. The CDR3 here is CASSVGVAGGSYNEQFF. The CDR3 DNA reads TGTGCCAGCAGCGTAGGTGTAGCGGGGGGCTCCTACAATGAGCAGTTCTTC.

This chain links TRBV3-1 (or the pseudogene TRBV3-2) with TRBJ2-6; D possibly corresponds to TRBD2 (6 bases). The CDR3 totals 17 residues. V was clipped by 5 bases and J by 0 bases, with 14 bases between them. The germline V gene encodes CDR1 LGHDT and CDR2 YNNKEL (reference sequence). CDR3: CASSSGSASSGANVLTF. CDR3 DNA sequence: TGTGCCAGCAGCAGCGGGTCGGCCTCCTCTGGGGCCAACGTCCTGACTTTC.

The chain combines TRBV9 with TRBJ1-1; the match to TRBD1 covers 7 bases. In germline, CDR1 is SGDLS, CDR2 YYNGEE. The CDR3 is 15 residues long. With V trimmed by 2 bases and J by 4 bases, 8 bases remained unmatched. The CDR3: CASSVLAGGGTEAFF. The CDR3 DNA follows: TGTGCCAGCAGCGTCCTGGCAGGGGGAGGCACTGAAGCTTTCTTT.

J is TRBJ1-3 and V is TRBV9; 12 nucleotides line up with TRBD1. The CDR3 spans 16 residues. V lost 0 bases, J lost 5 bases, and 3 bases stayed unmatched. Germline V CDR1 and CDR2: SGDLS, YYNGEE. The CDR3 is CASSVGGTGGRNTIYF. Written as DNA, the CDR3 is TGTGCCAGCAGCGTAGGTGGGACAGGGGGCAGAAACACCATATATTTT.

The rearrangement links TRBV5-1 to TRBJ2-5; D is ambiguous. Trimming removed 3 bases at V and 5 bases at J, with 5 bases between. This CDR3 has 11 amino acids. Germline CDR1 reads SGHRS; CDR2 reads YFSETQ. The CDR3 region has the DNA TGCGCCAGCAGCTCCATGGAGACCCAGTACTTC. Translation: CASSSMETQYF.

The chain has TRBV5-1 and TRBJ2-5; D may be TRBD1 (6 bases). Trimming took 7 bases from V and 4 from J, leaving 23 bases between them. CDR3 size: 16 residues. CDR1 and CDR2 (germline): SGHRS, YFSETQ. CDR3 sequence (DNA): TGCGCCAGCTCACGGAGCGCGACAGGAGAGAGAGAGACCCAGTACTTC. The encoded protein is CASSRSATGERETQYF.